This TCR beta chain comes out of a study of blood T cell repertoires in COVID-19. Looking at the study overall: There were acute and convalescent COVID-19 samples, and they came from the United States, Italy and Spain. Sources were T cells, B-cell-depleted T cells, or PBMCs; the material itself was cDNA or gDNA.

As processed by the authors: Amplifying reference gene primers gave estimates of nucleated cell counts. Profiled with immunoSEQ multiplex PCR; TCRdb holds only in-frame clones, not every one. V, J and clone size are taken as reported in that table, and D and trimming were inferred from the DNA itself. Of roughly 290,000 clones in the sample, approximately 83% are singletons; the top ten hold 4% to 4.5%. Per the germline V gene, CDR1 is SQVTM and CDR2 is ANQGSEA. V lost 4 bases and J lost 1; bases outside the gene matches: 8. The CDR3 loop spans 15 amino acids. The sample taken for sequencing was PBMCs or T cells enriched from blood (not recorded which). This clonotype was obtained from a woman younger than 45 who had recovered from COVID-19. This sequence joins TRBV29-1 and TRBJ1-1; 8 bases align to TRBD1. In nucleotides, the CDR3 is TGCAGCGTTGGAAGACAGGGGCGAGGGAACACTGAAGCTTTCTTT. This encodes CSVGRQGRGNTEAFF.